The clone carrying this T cell receptor (beta chain) was seen a few times. Its antigen is not known. This sample was taken from a study of T-cell reconstitution after alpha-beta-depleted transplantation in children. Study results and limitations: Surviving thymic progenitors and recipient T cells were the source of high TCRbeta diversity at day 60 in some patients. Where alpha-beta T cells came from about two months after transplant was reportedly several hundred expanded graft clones. T-cell numbers and diversity, one year after transplant, stemmed largely from T cells that were newly produced.

It was with unique molecular identifiers that the TCRbeta library was prepared. TCRdb itself ran the PCR reads through MiXCR, one entry per CDR3 protein. The repertoire includes approximately 800,000 distinct CDR3 sequences, about 15% of them detected once, and roughly 5% sits in the top ten. The material sequenced was PBMCs, mostly from graft donor cells, taken 360 days after TCRalphabeta/CD19-depleted stem cell transplant. The TCR sequence derives from a male patient between 5 and 17 years old who had a stem cell transplant for acute lymphoblastic leukemia, so the T cells may come from the graft donor.

CDR3 in DNA: TGTGCCAGCGCCTCGTCCCTCGGGACCCAGTACTTC. Its translation: CASASSLGTQYF. This sequence joins TRBV21-1 and TRBJ2-5; the D segment call TRBD1 is taken from the table without a DNA check. TRBV21-1 is flagged as a pseudogene. CDR3 size: 12 residues.